Below, 8 T cell receptor beta chains from the same sample are listed, as sequenced in a study of blood T cell repertoires in COVID-19. Only in-frame clones appear in the TCRdb table, and some are missing; sequencing was by immunoSEQ multiplex PCR. In the table there are approximately 240,000 clones, around 84% of which are singletons. The source material was peripheral blood. These receptors all stem from a man aged 45-65 years who had recovered from COVID-19.

The J gene is TRBJ2-7, the V gene TRBV4-1; 7 nucleotides align to TRBD2. The CDR3 runs 15 residues. Germline trimming cut 3 bases from V and 7 bases from J; bases unmatched to any gene: 12. Germline CDR1 reads MGHRA; CDR2 reads YSYEKL. CDR3 sequence: CASSQALGGRREQYF. The CDR3 DNA reads TGCGCCAGCAGCCAGGCACTGGGCGGGAGACGGGAGCAGTACTTC.

This chain joins TRBV6-5 and TRBJ1-5; TRBD1 is a possible D gene (5 bases). This CDR3 spans 15 amino acids. V was trimmed by 2 bases and J by 3 bases, leaving 11 bases between them. Germline CDR1 MNHEY, CDR2 SVGAGI. DNA of the CDR3: TGTGCCAGCAGTTACGGGGGGGATTTCAATCAGCCCCAGCATTTT. This encodes CASSYGGDFNQPQHF.

V usage is TRBV4-1 and J usage is TRBJ2-7; perhaps TRBD1 as D (6 bases). V was cut by 3 bases and J by 0 bases, with 9 bases left in between. Germline CDR1 and CDR2: MGHRA and YSYEKL. The CDR3 totals 14 residues. The CDR3 DNA follows: TGCGCCAGCAGCCACAGGGACACCTCCTACGAGCAGTACTTC. Protein product: CASSHRDTSYEQYF.

The V gene is TRBV29-1, the J gene TRBJ2-3; 9 bases map to TRBD2. Looked up from germline, CDR1 is SQVTM and CDR2 is ANQGSEA. V dropped 7 bases and J dropped 6; count of bases not matched to a gene: 11. The CDR3 runs to 14 residues. DNA of the CDR3: TGCAGCGGGTGCTTAGCGGGAGAAGGGGATACGCAGTATTTT. Its protein is CSGCLAGEGDTQYF.

This chain joins TRBV28 and TRBJ1-5, with no clear D. The CDR3 extends over 14 amino acids. The germline V gene has CDR1 MDHEN and CDR2 SYDVKM. Trimming removed 11 bases from V and 0 bases from J, with 14 bases in between. CDR3 loop: CAAREGLSNQPQHF. The DNA for the CDR3 is TGTGCCGCTCGGGAAGGACTTAGCAATCAGCCCCAGCATTTT.

V is TRBV4-1 and J is TRBJ2-5; 15 nucleotides align to TRBD2. The CDR3 spans 17 residues. The V and J ends lost 5 bases and 3 bases, in that order; junction bases with no gene match: 7. Germline V CDR1 and CDR2: MGHRA, YSYEKL. CDR3 coding DNA: TGCGCCAGCAGCGCGGGACTAGCGGGAGGTACCAAAGAGACCCAGTACTTC. This encodes CASSAGLAGGTKETQYF.

This clone was observed a single time. For the CDR3, the DNA is TGTGCCAGCAGTTGCGGACTAGCCTGTTCCTACGAGCAGTACTTC. Translated, it gives CASSCGLACSYEQYF. The rearrangement links TRBV6-5 to TRBJ2-7; TRBD2 matches at 8 bases. The J segment lost 1 base and the V segment lost 4 bases, leaving 6 bases of the junction unmatched. The CDR3 spans 15 residues. In germline, CDR1 is MNHEY, CDR2 SVGAGI.

The chain has TRBV10-2 and TRBJ1-1, with D perhaps matching TRBD1 (6 bases). Trimming took off 6 bases at V and 0 bases at J, with 17 bases between the two ends. The germline V gene has CDR1 WSHSY and CDR2 SAAADI. The CDR3 runs to 16 residues. The CDR3 is CASRPIRGQLNTEAFF. In DNA, the CDR3 is TGCGCCAGCAGACCGATACGAGGACAGTTGAACACTGAAGCTTTCTTT.